This TCR beta chain stems from a study of T cell responses to AZD1222 COVID-19 vaccine. Whether given at about 4 or about 12 weeks, second doses were pooled. This clone was recorded a few times. Its matching antigen is unknown. Study-wide findings and caveats: Repertoire sampling occurred only after the peak T cell response. Only a handful of people who got AZD1222 tested seropositive at baseline. Spike-specific TCR breadth and depth went up after people got two AZD1222 doses.

This CDR3 region has 19 residues. The V and J ends lost 2 bases and 5 bases, in that order; junction bases with no gene match: 17. Germline V gene lookup returns CDR1 MNHNS and CDR2 SASEGT. The data were produced by immunoSEQ multiplex PCR, yet TCRdb's version contains in-frame clones alone and is incomplete. The sample yields 150,000 to 190,000 clones, around 86% seen once. This chain joins TRBV6-1 and TRBJ2-7, with 11 bases lining up with TRBD2. This sample comprised peripheral blood, obtained 28 days after the second AZD1222 dose. The clonotype originates from an adult who received the AZD1222 COVID-19 vaccine. The CDR3 DNA sequence: TGTGCCAGCAGTGAACCAGGGACTAGCGGACTCCTGAATGCCCACGAGCAGTACTTC. As protein: CASSEPGTSGLLNAHEQYF.